The rows below give T cell receptor beta chains drawn from one sample of a study of brain T cells in children with intractable seizures. Using immunoSEQ multiplex PCR, the repertoire was profiled, and TCRdb retains in-frame clones only, with some absent. The sample consists of 110,000 or so clones, 85% to 95% of them appearing once. The specimen was peripheral blood, collected at surgery. These receptors were taken from a boy under three years old with hemimegalencephaly and intractable seizures. Both conserved end residues are part of each CDR3. A D gene is named only where the DNA matches it firmly. Clone sizes are given selectively: once, few, many, or a class where the clone is expanded.

J gene,D gene,V gene,clone size,CDR3 DNA,CDR3 protein
TRBJ1-3,NA,TRBV7-2,NA,TGTGCCAGCAGCCCTCGGGGAAGGGACACCATATATTTT,CASSPRGRDTIYF
TRBJ2-7,NA,TRBV6-5,NA,TGTGCCAGCAGTTACTCGCTCGACAGGTTGGGCGAGCAGTACTTC,CASSYSLDRLGEQYF
TRBJ1-6,NA,TRBV7-3,NA,TGTGCCAGCTCAAGCGGCAATAATTCACCCCTCCACTTT,CASSSGNNSPLHF
TRBJ2-1,TRBD2,TRBV4-2,NA,TGTGCCAGCAGCCAGGGCCCGGGGAGGGGGCAGTTCTTC,CASSQGPGRGQFF
TRBJ2-7,NA,TRBV5-4,NA,TGTGCCAGCAGCCTTGGACCGGGCTACGAGCAGTACTTC,CASSLGPGYEQYF
TRBJ2-7,NA,TRBV28,NA,TGTGCCAGCAGTCGTTCGGGTATCCACTACGAGCAGTACTTC,CASSRSGIHYEQYF
TRBJ2-7,TRBD1,TRBV12-5,NA,TGTGCTAGTGGTTCCAGGGACAGGGCCACTAACTACGAGCAGTACTTC,CASGSRDRATNYEQYF
TRBJ1-1,NA,TRBV5-1,NA,TGCGCCAGCAAACCGGGATTCACGAACACTGAAGCTTTCTTT,CASKPGFTNTEAFF
TRBJ1-6,NA,TRBV7-8,NA,TGTGCCAGCAGCTTAGGCGCAGGTCCTAATTCACCCCTCCACTTT,CASSLGAGPNSPLHF
TRBJ1-2,NA,TRBV6-1,NA,TGTGCCAGCAGTGAAGAAAACGGATCTGGCTACACCTTC,CASSEENGSGYTF
TRBJ2-1,NA,TRBV6-5,NA,TGTGCCAGCAGCCCCCGTGGGTACAATGAGCAGTTCTTC,CASSPRGYNEQFF
TRBJ1-3,NA,TRBV30,once,TGTGCCTGGAGTGTATTGGCAGGGGCTGGAAACACCATATATTTT,CAWSVLAGAGNTIYF
TRBJ1-2,NA,TRBV7-8,NA,TGTGCCAGCAGCCCCTGGGACCCTAACTATGGCTACACCTTC,CASSPWDPNYGYTF
TRBJ2-5,TRBD2,TRBV19,once,TGTGCCAGTAGTATCGGACTTTGGAAGAGGGGACTAGAAAAAGAGACCCAGTACTTC,CASSIGLWKRGLEKETQYF
TRBJ2-3,NA,TRBV10-3,NA,TGTGCCATTAGGGACGGCTACACAGATACGCAGTATTTT,CAIRDGYTDTQYF
TRBJ2-7,NA,TRBV4-2,few,TGTGCCAGCAGCCAAGTTCCCCACTACGAGCAGTACTTC,CASSQVPHYEQYF
TRBJ2-1,TRBD2,TRBV28,NA,TGTGCCAGCAGTTTTGGACTAGCGGGAGGCTTGGGAAGCAATGAGCAGTTCTTC,CASSFGLAGGLGSNEQFF
TRBJ2-7,TRBD2,TRBV7-2,NA,TGTGCCAGCAGCATTAGTAGAACTAGCGACACAAACACCTACGAGCAGTACTTC,CASSISRTSDTNTYEQYF
TRBJ1-2,TRBD1,TRBV6-5,NA,TGTGCCAGCAGCCGACAGGGCACTGGCTACACCTTC,CASSRQGTGYTF
TRBJ2-1,NA,TRBV27,few,TGTGCCAGCAGCCCATGGGCGGACCCCTCCTACAATGAGCAGTTCTTC,CASSPWADPSYNEQFF
TRBJ1-6,NA,TRBV28,once,TGTGCCAGCAGTTTATACGGGGGTCACTCCTATAATTCACCCCTCCACTTT,CASSLYGGHSYNSPLHF
TRBJ1-3,NA,TRBV9,NA,TGTGCCAGCAGCGTAAAGGGGACGGGAAACACCATATATTTT,CASSVKGTGNTIYF
TRBJ2-1,NA,TRBV27,NA,TGTGCCAGCAGGGCACCTAGCCTTGAGCAGTTCTTC,CASRAPSLEQFF
TRBJ2-7,NA,TRBV23-1,NA,TGCGCCAGCGGTGCCGAGCGGAGCTCCTACGAGCAGTACTTC,CASGAERSSYEQYF
TRBJ2-2,NA,TRBV5-6,NA,TGTGCCAGCACGCAGACGGGGGGCTGGGAGCTGTTTTTT,CASTQTGGWELFF
TRBJ2-3,TRBD2,TRBV18,NA,TGTGCCAGCTCACCAGTCGGGAGGGCCACAGATACGCAGTATTTT,CASSPVGRATDTQYF
TRBJ2-1,NA,TRBV19,NA,TGTGCCAGTAGTATTCGGCGCCTCCACAATGAGCAGTTCTTC,CASSIRRLHNEQFF
TRBJ1-5,NA,TRBV7-8,NA,TGTGCCAGCAGTCCAATCGGGGTTGGCGAGGCGCATTTT,CASSPIGVGEAHF
TRBJ2-7,TRBD1,TRBV6-2/TRBV6-3,NA,TGTGCCAGCAGTAAGCCACCGGGACAGTACGAGCAGTACTTC,CASSKPPGQYEQYF
TRBJ1-2,NA,TRBV18,NA,TGTGCCAGCTCACCCCCATGGAGCCGGAGAAACTATGGCTACACCTTC,CASSPPWSRRNYGYTF
TRBJ2-1,NA,TRBV24-1,once,TGTGCCACCAGTGACTCCGGGCCCAACCCCTACAATGAGCAGTTCTTC,CATSDSGPNPYNEQFF
TRBJ1-2,TRBD1,TRBV5-1,few,TGCGCCAGCAGCCCCCGGGACAGGGTCGGAGGCTACACCTTC,CASSPRDRVGGYTF
TRBJ2-5,NA,TRBV28,NA,TGTGCCAGCAGGAAGACTAGCTACCAGGGGGTCCAAGAGACCCAGTACTTC,CASRKTSYQGVQETQYF
TRBJ2-5,TRBD2,TRBV5-1,NA,TGCGCCAGCAGCTTGGCGCTAGCGGGAGGACCCCAGTACTTC,CASSLALAGGPQYF
TRBJ2-1,TRBD2,TRBV28,NA,TGTGCCAGCAGTATATACGCTAGCGGGAGTGGTGAGCAGTTCTTC,CASSIYASGSGEQFF
TRBJ2-7,TRBD2,TRBV7-2,NA,TGTGCCAGCACGCTGGGGAGGGCCTACGAGCAGTACTTC,CASTLGRAYEQYF
TRBJ2-7,TRBD1,TRBV3-1/TRBV3-2,few,TGTGCCAGCAGCCCCCTCTGGACAGGGTACGAGCAGTACTTC,CASSPLWTGYEQYF
TRBJ1-2,NA,TRBV3-1/TRBV3-2,NA,TGTGCCAGCAGCCAACAGAGTTATGGCTACACCTTC,CASSQQSYGYTF
TRBJ2-1,NA,TRBV9,NA,TGTGCCAGCAGCGTAGCGGGGGAGAGGAGGAATGAGCAGTTCTTC,CASSVAGERRNEQFF
TRBJ1-2,NA,TRBV28,NA,TGTGCCAGCAGCTCTTCGGAGGTACCAGGGGACGGCTACACCTTC,CASSSSEVPGDGYTF
TRBJ1-5,NA,TRBV28,NA,TGTGCCAGCAGTTTACTGGGGCATCAGCCCCAGCATTTT,CASSLLGHQPQHF
TRBJ2-6,NA,TRBV25-1,NA,TGTGCCAGCAGTGACCCCTCTGGGGCCAACGTCCTGACTTTC,CASSDPSGANVLTF
TRBJ2-7,TRBD2,TRBV28,NA,TGTGCCAGCAGTTTGGGGGGACTAGCAGATCTGGGGGGCTACGAGCAGTACTTC,CASSLGGLADLGGYEQYF
TRBJ2-3,NA,TRBV6-5,NA,TGTGCCAGCCGCAGGGTTCAAGGTACGCAGTATTTT,CASRRVQGTQYF
TRBJ2-7,TRBD2,TRBV27,NA,TGTGCCAGCAGTGGGGGAGGTAGCGGGAGGTACGCCTACGAGCAGTACTTC,CASSGGGSGRYAYEQYF
TRBJ1-1,TRBD1,TRBV10-1,NA,TGCGCCAGCAGTGAGTCCGACAGGGGGAACACTGAAGCTTTCTTT,CASSESDRGNTEAFF
TRBJ1-1,NA,TRBV5-6,once,TGTGCCAGCAGCCCGACCCTTAGGGGGGACACTGAAGCTTTCTTT,CASSPTLRGDTEAFF
TRBJ1-6,TRBD1,TRBV5-4,once,TGTGCCAGCAGCTTGGGACAGGGACAGAGTAATTCACCCCTCCACTTT,CASSLGQGQSNSPLHF
TRBJ2-7,NA,TRBV19,NA,TGTGCCAGTAGTGGGCCCGGACGTAGGAGCTCCTACGAGCAGTACTTC,CASSGPGRRSSYEQYF